A single sample is the source of the 14 T cell receptor beta chains below, sequenced in a study of ipilimumab plus nivolumab after autologous stem cell transplantation. The protocol was immunoSEQ multiplex PCR, while the TCRdb copy is restricted to in-frame clones and leaves out a portion. The data hold roughly 12,000 clones, with around 75% observed a single time. Sequencing used PBMCs, obtained in a trial of ipilimumab plus nivolumab as post-transplant consolidation. The receptors shown here come from a male donor with multiple myeloma.

V gene TRBV7-3 combines with J gene TRBJ1-3; D ambiguous. Germline loops: CDR1 SGHTA, CDR2 FQGTGA. The V end was cut by 0 bases, the J end by 7 bases, with 10 bases between. There are 14 residues in the CDR3. CDR3 DNA: TGTGCCAGCAGCTTAACTGCCGGAAGCAACACCATATATTTT. Translation: CASSLTAGSNTIYF. Using reference TRBV7-3 and TRBJ1-3 for the parts outside the CDR3, the full variable domain is GAGVSQTPSNKVTEKGKYVELRCDPISGHTALYWYRQSLGQGPEFLIYFQGTGAADDSGLPNDRFFAVRPEGSVSTLKIQRTERGDSAVYLCASSLTAGSNTIYFGEGSWLTVV.

This rearrangement joins TRBV5-1 to TRBJ1-1; weak D call: TRBD1 (6 bases). Deletions cut 4 bases from V and 6 bases from J, with 19 bases between. The germline gives CDR1 SGHRS, CDR2 YFSETQ. The CDR3 is made up of 15 amino acids. CDR3 loop: CASSLLAGRGSEAFF. DNA for the CDR3: TGCGCCAGCAGCCTGCTGGCAGGGAGGGGGTCTGAAGCTTTCTTT.

V is TRBV15 and J is TRBJ2-7; a possible D gene is TRBD2 (5 bases). V lost 0 bases to trimming and J lost 3 bases, with 12 bases between them. The CDR3 sequence is 15 residues long. The germline gives CDR1 LNHNV, CDR2 YYDKDF (reference sequence). CDR3 sequence reads: CATSRDRGVGYEQYF. DNA of the CDR3: TGTGCCACCAGCAGAGATCGGGGAGTTGGCTACGAGCAGTACTTC.

This clone appeared a single time. The rearrangement joins TRBV11-2 to TRBJ2-7, with a tentative D call TRBD1 (6 bases). Trimming removed 8 bases at V and 5 bases at J, with 7 bases between. The germline V gene has CDR1 SGHAT and CDR2 FQNNGV. This CDR3 spans 10 amino acids. For the CDR3, the DNA is TGTGCCAGCTGGGGGCACGAGCAGTACTTC. Protein sequence: CASWGHEQYF.

This chain uses TRBV18 with TRBJ2-2; the D gene could be TRBD1 or TRBD2 (5 bases each). V gave up 3 bases and J gave up 7 bases, with 15 bases separating them. The CDR3 totals 15 residues. The germline CDR1 and CDR2 sequences are KGHSH and LQKENI. The chain's CDR3 is CASSPTQGDGGELFF. In nucleotides, the CDR3 is TGTGCCAGCTCACCGACTCAGGGAGACGGCGGGGAGCTGTTTTTT.

V usage is TRBV5-1 and J usage is TRBJ1-1; 7 nucleotides align to TRBD1. Germline assignment: CDR1 SGHRS and CDR2 YFSETQ. The CDR3 runs to 13 residues. Trimming removed 4 bases from V and 3 bases from J; junction bases left unmatched: 3. CDR3 region: CASSPTGDTEAFF. The CDR3 nucleotides read TGCGCCAGCAGCCCCACAGGGGACACTGAAGCTTTCTTT.

The chain uses TRBV14 and TRBJ2-5; 10 nucleotides agree with TRBD2. The germline V gene has CDR1 SGHDN and CDR2 FVKESK. The CDR3 totals 15 residues. J gave up 6 bases and V 4 bases, and 8 bases lay outside the gene matches. CDR3 DNA: TGTGCCAGCAGCCGCACCAGCGGGGGGGCAAAGACCCAGTACTTC. Translating it yields CASSRTSGGAKTQYF.

The CDR3 loop is CASSLSGGGYGYTF. CDR3 bases: TGCGCCAGCAGCTTGTCTGGGGGCGGCTATGGCTACACCTTC. This chain joins TRBV5-1 and TRBJ1-2, with D possibly matching TRBD1 (6 bases). This CDR3 region has 14 residues. Trimming took off 1 base at V and 4 bases at J, with 11 bases between the two ends. CDR1 and CDR2 from the germline V gene are SGHRS and YFSETQ.

The chain links TRBV20-1 to TRBJ2-5, with D possibly being TRBD1 or TRBD2 (5 bases each). The CDR3 loop spans 11 amino acids. Deletions cut 8 bases from V and 5 bases from J, with 12 bases between. Per the germline V gene, CDR1 is DFQATT and CDR2 is SNEGSKA (reference sequence). The CDR3 DNA reads TGCAGTTCGGGGCTGGGGGAGACCCAGTACTTC. Protein: CSSGLGETQYF.

The chain couples TRBV5-6 to TRBJ2-3; a possible D gene is TRBD1 (7 bases). Trimming cost V 4 bases and J 0 bases, with 12 bases left between them. This CDR3 has 15 amino acids. Germline CDR1 SGHDT, CDR2 YYEEEE. The CDR3 coding sequence is TGTGCCAGCAGCCTGACAGGGACTAGCACAGATACGCAGTATTTT. Protein sequence: CASSLTGTSTDTQYF.

The V gene is TRBV23-1, the J gene TRBJ2-7; TRBD1 or TRBD2 may be the D gene (5 bases each). TRBV23-1 belongs to the ORF category, with a function that is uncertain. Trimming stripped 0 bases from V and 3 bases from J, with 15 bases between. The CDR3 contains 16 residues. CDR3 residues: CASSQSKRGEHYEQYF. In DNA form, the CDR3 reads TGCGCCAGCAGTCAATCGAAAAGGGGAGAACACTACGAGCAGTACTTC.

This sequence joins TRBV5-1 and TRBJ2-2, with D perhaps given as TRBD1 or TRBD2 (5 bases each). Trimming stripped 0 bases from V and 6 bases from J, with 21 bases between. The CDR3 consists of 18 residues. Germline-derived CDR1 and CDR2 are SGHRS and YFSETQ. This chain's CDR3 is CASSLARGMGVSAGELFF. The CDR3 nucleotides read TGCGCCAGCAGCTTGGCCCGGGGAATGGGGGTGTCGGCCGGGGAGCTGTTTTTT.

The rearrangement joins TRBV7-7 to TRBJ2-3; D not certain. The CDR3 runs to 14 residues. V was cut by 0 bases and J by 4 bases, with 8 bases left in between. Germline CDR1 and CDR2: SSHAT and FNYEAQ (reference sequence). The CDR3 loop reads CASSLAPSSDTQYF. CDR3 DNA sequence: TGTGCCAGCAGCTTAGCCCCGAGTTCAGATACGCAGTATTTT.

The chain has TRBV18 and TRBJ2-7; D is possibly TRBD1 (6 bases). Per the germline V gene, CDR1 is KGHSH and CDR2 is LQKENI. The CDR3 is made up of 15 amino acids. V lost 2 bases and J 2 bases, leaving 13 bases between the germline ends. CDR3 region: CASSPSQGRTYEQYF. In DNA form, the CDR3 reads TGTGCCAGCTCACCATCGCAGGGGCGGACCTACGAGCAGTACTTC.